A selection of T cell receptor beta chains follows, all from one sample in a study of CD8 T cells in Susac syndrome. Via MiXCR, TCRdb re-called the immunoSEQ multiplex PCR reads, giving one row per CDR3 protein. The sample records about 300,000 distinct CDR3 sequences, approximately 90% being singletons. The source material was CD8+ T cells from PBMCs. The receptor set was obtained from a human donor with multiple sclerosis. Both conserved end residues are part of each CDR3. D genes are given only for firm matches. Some rows mark clone size as missing; the rest say once, few, many or name a class of expanded clone.

TRBV7-9	14	TRBJ1-1	-	TRBD1	CASETGVGNTEAFF	TGTGCCAGCGAGACAGGGGTCGGGAACACTGAAGCTTTCTTT
TRBV12-3/TRBV12-4	13	TRBJ2-1	few	-	CASSRDETNEQFF	TGTGCCAGCAGCAGGGACGAGACCAATGAGCAGTTCTTC
TRBV12-3/TRBV12-4	15	TRBJ2-5	-	TRBD2	CASSVIAGALETQYF	TGTGCCAGCAGTGTTATAGCGGGGGCCCTAGAGACCCAGTACTTC
TRBV28	15	TRBJ2-2	-	TRBD2	CATSYGRVNTGELFF	TGTGCCACTAGTTATGGGAGGGTGAACACCGGGGAGCTGTTTTTT
TRBV20-1	14	TRBJ1-1	-	-	CSAKRDKVTEGAFF	TGCAGTGCCAAAAGGGATAAGGTTACGGAGGGAGCTTTCTTT
TRBV3-1	14	TRBJ2-7	-	-	CASSQDVGSYEQYF	TGTGCCAGCAGCCAAGATGTCGGATCCTACGAGCAGTACTTC
TRBV6-2/TRBV6-3	16	TRBJ1-1	-	TRBD1	CASSPRTGELNTEAFF	TGTGCCAGCAGTCCCCGGACAGGGGAGTTGAACACTGAAGCTTTCTTT
TRBV29-1	15	TRBJ2-3	-	TRBD2	CSVLRMEREPDTQYF	TGCAGCGTTCTTAGAATGGAGCGGGAACCAGATACGCAGTATTTT
TRBV5-5	17	TRBJ2-5	-	-	CASSLASSTGNQETQYF	TGTGCCAGCAGCTTGGCATCCTCTACAGGGAACCAAGAGACCCAGTACTTC
TRBV28	13	TRBJ1-1	-	-	CASSLKSPAEAFF	TGTGCCAGCAGTTTAAAATCCCCCGCGGAAGCTTTCTTT
TRBV2	14	TRBJ2-1	-	TRBD2	CASSFIAGGNEQFF	TGTGCCAGCAGTTTTATAGCGGGGGGAAATGAGCAGTTCTTC
TRBV7-9	15	TRBJ2-2	-	TRBD1	CASSSTGGAPGELFF	TGTGCCAGCAGCTCGACAGGGGGCGCCCCCGGGGAGCTGTTTTTT
TRBV6-2/TRBV6-3	14	TRBJ2-2	-	-	CASQTQSYTGELFF	TGTGCCAGCCAAACCCAGTCCTACACCGGGGAGCTGTTTTTT
TRBV30	15	TRBJ2-7	few	TRBD2	CAWNIGGGSSYEQYF	TGTGCCTGGAATATAGGCGGGGGTTCCTCCTACGAGCAGTACTTC
TRBV30	14	TRBJ2-2	-	-	CAWSVGTNTGELFF	TGTGCCTGGAGTGTGGGGACTAACACCGGGGAGCTGTTTTTT
TRBV20-1	13	TRBJ2-5	-	TRBD2	CSARAGGSETQYF	TGCAGTGCTAGAGCCGGGGGGTCGGAGACCCAGTACTTC
TRBV7-9	15	TRBJ2-2	-	TRBD2	CATITSGSSTGELFF	TGTGCCACTATAACTAGCGGGAGTTCAACCGGGGAGCTGTTTTTT
TRBV7-9	15	TRBJ2-7	-	TRBD2	CASSLTLAGVDEQYF	TGTGCCAGCAGCCTGACGCTAGCGGGGGTGGACGAGCAGTACTTC
TRBV6-5	15	TRBJ2-1	-	-	CASSYSGPIYNEQFF	TGTGCCAGCAGTTACTCGGGGCCAATCTACAATGAGCAGTTCTTC